Described below is a single TCR beta chain sequence and its context. Its antigen remains unidentified. Amplification used 60 Vbeta primers and 13 Jbeta primers. TCRdb's copy holds only in-frame clones and misses some; the assay was immunoSEQ multiplex PCR. The sample carries more than 85,000 clones, approximately 80% recorded once. V was trimmed by 5 bases and J by 6 bases, leaving 6 bases between them. CDR1 and CDR2 (germline): MNHEY, SVGAGI. CDR3 length: 11 amino acids. The study sampled nominally healthy donors, though unrecorded immune exposures were likely. These data belong to a study of cytomegalovirus exposure and HLA in healthy donors. Study findings and constraints: The classifier reportedly diagnosed cytomegalovirus status with high sensitivity and specificity. Cytomegalovirus association was listed for 164 TCR beta chains. 87-base-pair reads could not separate some V segments, including TRBV6-2 and TRBV6-3.

The chain couples TRBV6-5 to TRBJ2-3; D is possibly TRBD2 (6 bases). The TCR comes from a woman aged 25 to 39 in good health and CMV-seronegative. The specimen was PBMCs. The CDR3 loop is CASSSGDTQYF. CDR3 DNA sequence: TGTGCCAGCAGTAGCGGGGATACGCAGTATTTT.